This TCR beta chain was profiled in a study of blood T cell repertoires in COVID-19. Whole-study context: COVID-19 samples from acute and convalescent phases originated in the United States, Italy and Spain.

Original analysis: Counts of nucleated cells, estimated from reference gene primer amplification, were obtained. Assay used: immunoSEQ multiplex PCR; TCRdb lists only in-frame clones, some missing. The V and J calls and clone size are taken from that table; D and trimming were inferred from the DNA. The data contain about 210,000 clones, just over 85% of them singletons. Germline lookup yields CDR1 ENHRY and CDR2 SYGVKD. Germline trimming cut 9 bases from V and 3 bases from J; bases unmatched to any gene: 7. CDR3 length equals 13 residues. The source material was peripheral blood. The receptor was derived from a man between 18 and 29 years old with active or convalescent COVID-19. V and J are TRBV10-3 and TRBJ2-7; 8 bases align to TRBD2. CDR3 coding DNA: TGTGCCATAGGAGCGGGGGCCGTCTACGAGCAGTACTTC. Translating it yields CAIGAGAVYEQYF.